The 19 T cell receptor beta chains below come from one sample, sequenced in a study of chemoradiotherapy in HPV16-positive cancers. TCRdb's table, derived via immunoSEQ multiplex PCR, lists solely in-frame clones and lacks some. The sample records 12,000 to 15,000 clones, approximately 90% being singletons. The input for sequencing was blood, taken from a patient who underwent chemoradiotherapy. The receptors shown here come from a human donor with HPV-associated anogenital cancer.

This sequence joins TRBV4-3 and TRBJ1-2; the D gene is possibly TRBD1 (5 bases). Looked up from germline, CDR1 is LGHNA and CDR2 is YSLEER. This CDR3 spans 19 amino acids. Deletions cut 0 bases from V and 0 bases from J, with 20 bases between. In nucleotides, the CDR3 is TGCGCCAGCAGCCAAGAGAGGGGTCACAGGTTATGGGCTAACTATGGCTACACCTTC. Translating gives CASSQERGHRLWANYGYTF.

The rearrangement joins TRBV6-4 to TRBJ2-3; D possibly uses TRBD1 or TRBD2 (5 bases each). CDR1 MRHNA and CDR2 SNTAGT come from the germline V gene. This CDR3 is 14 amino acids long. Trimming shortened V by 2 bases and J by 3 bases, and 9 bases separated the two germline ends. The chain's CDR3 is CASSDRGETDTQYF. CDR3 sequence (DNA): TGTGCCAGCAGTGACCGGGGCGAGACAGATACGCAGTATTTT.

This chain joins TRBV5-5 and TRBJ2-1; tentatively, D is TRBD1 or TRBD2 (5 bases each). The V gene's germline CDR1 is SGHKS and CDR2 YYEKEE (reference sequence). Trimming left V 0 bases short and J 0 bases short, with 7 bases between. The CDR3 totals 15 residues. CDR3 protein: CASSLEGSSYNEQFF. For the CDR3, the DNA is TGTGCCAGCAGCTTGGAGGGGAGCTCCTACAATGAGCAGTTCTTC.

This chain links TRBV5-4 with TRBJ2-3, with 7 bases fitting TRBD2. The CDR3 has 14 residues. Germline CDR1 SGHNT, CDR2 YYREEE (reference sequence). After removal of 1 base from V and 6 bases from J, the junction contained 5 bases not matched to a gene. CDR3 loop: CASSLFGGFDTQYF. The CDR3 DNA is TGTGCCAGCAGCTTGTTCGGGGGGTTCGATACGCAGTATTTT.

J is TRBJ2-4 and V is TRBV27; 10 positions agree with TRBD1. Germline V gives CDR1 MNHEY, CDR2 SMNVEV (reference sequence). Losses at the gene ends were 2 bases for V and 11 bases for J; bases not matched to a gene: 9. The CDR3 spans 15 residues. DNA of the CDR3: TGTGCCAGCAGTTTACTGCCAGGACAGGGGGGCGTTCAGTACTTC. As protein: CASSLLPGQGGVQYF.

This chain connects TRBV9 to TRBJ1-5; TRBD1 matches at 9 bases. Germline lookup yields CDR1 SGDLS and CDR2 YYNGEE. The CDR3 is 15 amino acids. The V gene end was trimmed by 4 bases and the J gene end by 4 bases; junction bases not matched to a gene: 6. The CDR3 reads CASSTSGTGNQPQHF. The CDR3 region has the DNA TGTGCCAGCAGCACCTCCGGGACAGGGAATCAGCCCCAGCATTTT.

The rearrangement links TRBV4-1 to TRBJ1-3; D is perhaps TRBD1 (5 bases). V lost 6 bases to trimming and J lost 2 bases, with 20 bases between them. This CDR3 spans 17 amino acids. Germline assignment: CDR1 MGHRA and CDR2 YSYEKL. CDR3 sequence: CASSRPGGRGPGNTIYF. In DNA form, the CDR3 reads TGCGCCAGCAGTCGTCCCGGGGGGAGGGGACCTGGAAACACCATATATTTT.

V is TRBV7-3 and J is TRBJ2-5; D is ambiguous. The V gene lost 2 bases and the J gene lost 2 bases, with 6 bases spanning the gap. The CDR3 is made up of 13 amino acids. Germline CDR1 is SGHTA and CDR2 is FQGTGA. The CDR3 loop is CASSLQTQETQYF. DNA for the CDR3: TGTGCCAGCAGCTTACAGACACAAGAGACCCAGTACTTC.

The rearrangement links TRBV7-8 to TRBJ2-1; the match to TRBD2 covers 11 bases. This CDR3 is 18 amino acids long. J was trimmed by 9 bases and V by 5 bases; bases with no gene match: 18. Germline V lookup: CDR1 SGHVS, CDR2 FQNEAQ. Here the CDR3 DNA reads TGTGCCAGCAGCATGAGGAGGGTAGCGGGGGGGATAGGCCGTGAGCAGTTCTTC. It encodes CASSMRRVAGGIGREQFF.

The chain employs TRBV7-3 and TRBJ2-1; 12 positions match TRBD2. Losses at the gene ends were 5 bases for V and 8 bases for J; bases not matched to a gene: 19. Germline CDR1 reads SGHTA; CDR2 reads FQGTGA. This CDR3 spans 19 amino acids. CDR3 bases: TGTGCCAGCAGCCCACCAAATCGGGCTAGCGGGGGGGTAGTCGATGAGCAGTTCTTC. It yields the protein CASSPPNRASGGVVDEQFF.

This rearrangement joins TRBV5-4 to TRBJ2-7; TRBD1 or TRBD2 may be the D gene (7 bases each). V lost 3 bases, J lost 3 bases, and 22 bases lay in between. CDR3 size: 17 residues. Germline CDR1 is SGHNT and CDR2 is YYREEE (reference sequence). CDR3 coding DNA: TGTGCCAGCAGCTCGGGGGGACAGCGGGCCCGGGTCTACGAGCAGTACTTC. It yields the protein CASSSGGQRARVYEQYF.

V usage is TRBV5-5 and J usage is TRBJ2-7, with TRBD2 matching over 9 bases. This CDR3 comprises 15 residues. The J segment lost 3 bases and the V segment lost 4 bases, leaving 8 bases of the junction unmatched. Germline values: CDR1 SGHKS, CDR2 YYEKEE (reference sequence). In DNA, the CDR3 is TGTGCCAGCAGCGCGGGGGGGCTGATGATCTACGAGCAGTACTTC. Translated: CASSAGGLMIYEQYF.

The V and J genes are TRBV14 and TRBJ2-5; possibly TRBD1 for D (5 bases). The J call is doubtful: the DNA matches TRBJ2-7 better. Germline V gives CDR1 SGHDN, CDR2 FVKESK. CDR3 length: 14 residues. The CDR3 reads CAGSMGPRSYEQYF. For the CDR3, the DNA is TGTGCCGGTTCGATGGGGCCCCGATCCTACGAGCAGTACTTC.

In DNA, the CDR3 is TGTGCCAGCAGCCCCGACAGGGGTAAGACCGAGCAGTACTTC. Translated, it gives CASSPDRGKTEQYF. The chain couples TRBV7-4 to TRBJ2-5; 8 bases agree with TRBD1. TRBJ2-7 explains the end of the DNA better; the J call may be wrong. The CDR3 loop spans 14 amino acids. Germline V gene sequence: CDR1 SGHVT, CDR2 SQSDAQ.

The chain is built from TRBV4-1 and TRBJ1-6, with D perhaps TRBD1 (5 bases). This CDR3 contains 16 residues. V was shortened by 6 bases and J by 7 bases, with 19 bases between the two germline ends. Germline-derived CDR1 and CDR2 are MGHRA and YSYEKL. CDR3 in amino acids: CASRETARLLNSPLHF. In DNA, the CDR3 is TGCGCCAGCAGAGAGACAGCGCGACTCCTCAATTCACCCCTCCACTTT.

The CDR3 sequence is CASRFTSQGAGANVLTF. In DNA, the CDR3 is TGTGCCAGCAGGTTTACCTCACAGGGGGCTGGGGCCAACGTCCTGACTTTC. The chain combines TRBV27 with TRBJ2-6; 8 bases match TRBD1. In germline, CDR1 is MNHEY, CDR2 SMNVEV (reference sequence). V gave up 6 bases and J gave up 2 bases; unmatched junction bases: 9. The CDR3 sequence is 17 residues long. The entire variable domain, with the rest obtained from reference TRBV27 and TRBJ2-6, is as follows: EAQVTQNPRYLITVTGKKLTVTCSQNMNHEYMSWYRQDPGLGLRQIYYSMNVEVTDKGDVPEGYKVSRKEKRNFPLILESPSPNQTSLYFCASRFTSQGAGANVLTFGAGSRLTVL.

The genes are TRBV28 and TRBJ1-2; 9 bases fit TRBD1. This CDR3 spans 14 amino acids. Per the germline V gene, CDR1 is MDHEN and CDR2 is SYDVKM. V was pared by 3 bases and J by 7 bases, with 6 bases of the junction left unmatched. This CDR3 is CASSFGTGFRGYTF. The CDR3 DNA is TGTGCCAGCAGTTTCGGGACAGGGTTCCGTGGCTACACCTTC.

The J gene is TRBJ2-7, the V gene TRBV20-1, with TRBD2 as a possible D gene (5 bases). The CDR3 runs 11 residues. Germline CDR1 and CDR2: DFQATT and SNEGSKA (reference sequence). The CDR3, as DNA: TGCAGCGCAGCGGACTTCTGGGAGCAGTACTTC. This sequence encodes CSAADFWEQYF.

This clone appeared a few times. This chain joins TRBV7-9 and TRBJ1-5, with D unclear. Germline CDR1 and CDR2: SEHNR and FQNEAQ (reference sequence). V was pared by 8 bases and J by 4 bases, with 9 bases between. The CDR3 has 12 residues. The CDR3 region is CASASPNQPQHF. For the CDR3, the DNA is TGTGCCAGCGCCAGCCCTAATCAGCCCCAGCATTTT.